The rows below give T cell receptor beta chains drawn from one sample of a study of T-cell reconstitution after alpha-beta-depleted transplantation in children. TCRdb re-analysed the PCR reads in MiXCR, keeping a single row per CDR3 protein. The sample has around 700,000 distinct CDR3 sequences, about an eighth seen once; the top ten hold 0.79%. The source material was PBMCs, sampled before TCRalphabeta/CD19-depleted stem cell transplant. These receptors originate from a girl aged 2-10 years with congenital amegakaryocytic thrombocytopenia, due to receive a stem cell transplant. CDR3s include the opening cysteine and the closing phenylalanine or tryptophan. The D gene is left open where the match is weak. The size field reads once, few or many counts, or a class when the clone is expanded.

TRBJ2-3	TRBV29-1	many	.	CSAPESDTQYF	TGCAGCGCCCCCGAGTCAGATACGCAGTATTTT
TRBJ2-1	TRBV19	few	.	CASLSYNEQFF	TGTGCCAGTCTTTCATACAATGAGCAGTTCTTC
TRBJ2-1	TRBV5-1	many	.	CASSLQADHNEQFF	TGCGCCAGCAGCTTGCAAGCGGACCACAATGAGCAGTTCTTC
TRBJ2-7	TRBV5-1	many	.	CASSSDRKDEQYF	TGCGCCAGCAGCTCCGACAGGAAAGACGAGCAGTACTTC
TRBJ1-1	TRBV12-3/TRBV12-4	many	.	CASSETGTTEAFF	TGTGCCAGCAGTGAGACAGGCACCACTGAAGCTTTCTTT
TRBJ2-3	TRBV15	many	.	CATSALGSDTQYF	TGTGCCACCAGCGCATTAGGGTCCGATACGCAGTATTTT
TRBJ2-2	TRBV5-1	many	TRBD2	CASSTALQRDVGELFF	TGCGCCAGCAGCACGGCCCTACAGCGGGATGTTGGGGAGCTGTTTTTT
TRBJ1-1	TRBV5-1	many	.	CASSPQGGDTEAFF	TGCGCCAGCAGCCCTCAGGGTGGTGACACTGAAGCTTTCTTT
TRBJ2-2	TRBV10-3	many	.	CAISDVRRQNTGELFF	TGTGCCATCAGTGACGTCAGACGGCAGAACACCGGGGAGCTGTTTTTT
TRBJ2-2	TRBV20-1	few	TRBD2	CSATKAGSSIGELFF	TGCAGTGCTACTAAAGCGGGATCGAGTATCGGGGAGCTGTTTTTT
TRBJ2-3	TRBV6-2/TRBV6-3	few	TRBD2	CASSYPAGEGRDTQYF	TGTGCCAGCAGTTACCCGGCGGGAGAGGGTCGTGATACGCAGTATTTT
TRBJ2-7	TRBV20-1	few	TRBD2	CSASPSGSPEQYF	TGCAGTGCTAGTCCTAGCGGGAGTCCCGAGCAGTACTTC
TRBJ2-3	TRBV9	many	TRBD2	CASSLEPAGPWRDTQYF	TGTGCCAGCAGCCTAGAACCAGCGGGACCCTGGAGAGATACGCAGTATTTT
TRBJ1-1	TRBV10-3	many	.	CAISGLGARDTEAFF	TGTGCCATCAGTGGGTTGGGGGCGCGGGACACTGAAGCTTTCTTT
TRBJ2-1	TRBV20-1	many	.	CSARDLRTPRDEQFF	TGCAGTGCTAGAGATCTTCGGACCCCCAGGGACGAGCAGTTCTTC
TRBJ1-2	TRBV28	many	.	CASSFGGSYGYTF	TGTGCCAGCAGTTTCGGGGGCTCCTATGGCTACACCTTC